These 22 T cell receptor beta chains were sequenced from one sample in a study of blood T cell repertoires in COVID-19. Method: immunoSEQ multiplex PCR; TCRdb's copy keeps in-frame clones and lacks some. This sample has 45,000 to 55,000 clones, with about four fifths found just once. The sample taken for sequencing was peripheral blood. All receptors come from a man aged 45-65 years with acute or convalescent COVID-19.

CDR3 loop: CASSPSRVLAKNIQYF. CDR3 coding DNA: TGCGCCAGCAGCCCCTCTAGAGTACTAGCCAAAAACATTCAGTACTTC. The J gene is TRBJ2-4, the V gene TRBV10-1; D not resolved. The germline V gene has CDR1 WNHNN and CDR2 SYGVQD (reference sequence). The CDR3 contains 16 residues. The V and J ends lost 6 bases and 0 bases respectively, with 15 bases between them.

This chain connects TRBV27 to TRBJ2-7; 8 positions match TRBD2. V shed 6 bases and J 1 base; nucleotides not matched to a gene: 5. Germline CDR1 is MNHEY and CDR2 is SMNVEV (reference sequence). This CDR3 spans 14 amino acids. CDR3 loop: CASRSGSRSYEQYF. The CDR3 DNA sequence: TGTGCCAGCAGGAGCGGGAGTAGGTCCTACGAGCAGTACTTC.

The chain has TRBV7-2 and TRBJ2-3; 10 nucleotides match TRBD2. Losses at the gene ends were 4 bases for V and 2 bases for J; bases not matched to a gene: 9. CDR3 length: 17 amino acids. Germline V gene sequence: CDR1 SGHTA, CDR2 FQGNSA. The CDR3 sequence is CASSSIISGGATDTQYF. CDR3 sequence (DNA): TGTGCCAGCAGCTCAATTATCAGCGGGGGGGCCACAGATACGCAGTATTTT.

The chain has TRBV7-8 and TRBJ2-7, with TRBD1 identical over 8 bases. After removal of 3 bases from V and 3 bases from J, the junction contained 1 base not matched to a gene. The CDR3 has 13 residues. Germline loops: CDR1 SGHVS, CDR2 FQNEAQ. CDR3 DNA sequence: TGTGCCAGCAGCTTTGACAGGGGCTACGAGCAGTACTTC. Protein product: CASSFDRGYEQYF.

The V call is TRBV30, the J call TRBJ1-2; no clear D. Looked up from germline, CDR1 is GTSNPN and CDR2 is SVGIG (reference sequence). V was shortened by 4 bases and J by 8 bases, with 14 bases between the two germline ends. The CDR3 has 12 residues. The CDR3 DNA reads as TGTGCCTGGACCTGGATGGGCAAGGGCTACACCTTC. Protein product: CAWTWMGKGYTF.

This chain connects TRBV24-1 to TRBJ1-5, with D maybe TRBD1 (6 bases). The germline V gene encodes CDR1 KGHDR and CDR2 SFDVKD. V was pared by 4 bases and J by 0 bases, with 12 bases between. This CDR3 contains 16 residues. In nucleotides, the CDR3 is TGTGCCACCAGTGACGGGACACTAATTAGCAATCAGCCCCAGCATTTT. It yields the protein CATSDGTLISNQPQHF.

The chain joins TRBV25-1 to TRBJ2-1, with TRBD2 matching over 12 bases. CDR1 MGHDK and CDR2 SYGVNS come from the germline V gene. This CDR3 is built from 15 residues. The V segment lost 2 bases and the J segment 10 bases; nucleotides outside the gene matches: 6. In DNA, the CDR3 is TGTGCCAGCAGTGAACTAGCGGGGGGGCTAGAAGAGCAGTTCTTC. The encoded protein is CASSELAGGLEEQFF.

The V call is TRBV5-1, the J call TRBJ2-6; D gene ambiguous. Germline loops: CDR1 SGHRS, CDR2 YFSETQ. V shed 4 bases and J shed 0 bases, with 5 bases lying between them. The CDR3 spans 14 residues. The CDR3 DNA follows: TGCGCCAGCAGCCCTAACTCTGGGGCCAACGTCCTGACTTTC. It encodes CASSPNSGANVLTF.

This chain's CDR3 is CASSLRSGKSTDTQYF. The CDR3 DNA reads TGTGCCAGCAGCTTACGTAGCGGGAAGTCGACAGATACGCAGTATTTT. The rearrangement joins TRBV11-2 to TRBJ2-3; 8 bases fit TRBD2. Losses at the gene ends were 2 bases for V and 3 bases for J; bases not matched to a gene: 7. The CDR3 length is 16 residues. Germline CDR1 is SGHAT and CDR2 is FQNNGV. Using reference TRBV11-2 and TRBJ2-3 for the parts outside the CDR3, the full variable domain is EAGVAQSPRYKIIEKRQSVAFWCNPISGHATLYWYQQILGQGPKLLIQFQNNGVVDDSQLPKDRFSAERLKGVDSTLKIQPAKLEDSAVYLCASSLRSGKSTDTQYFGPGTRLTVL.

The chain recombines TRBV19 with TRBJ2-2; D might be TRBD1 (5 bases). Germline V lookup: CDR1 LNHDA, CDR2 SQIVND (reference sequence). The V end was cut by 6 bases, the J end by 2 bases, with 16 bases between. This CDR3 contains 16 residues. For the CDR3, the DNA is TGTGCCAGTAGCCTCTCTAGGGGTCTCAACACCGGGGAGCTGTTTTTT. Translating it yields CASSLSRGLNTGELFF.

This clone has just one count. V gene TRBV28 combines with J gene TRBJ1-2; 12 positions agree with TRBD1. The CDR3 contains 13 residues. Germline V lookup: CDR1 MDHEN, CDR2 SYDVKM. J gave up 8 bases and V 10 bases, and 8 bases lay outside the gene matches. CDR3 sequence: CAIPRDRGRGYTF. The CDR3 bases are TGTGCCATCCCCCGGGACAGGGGGCGAGGCTACACCTTC.

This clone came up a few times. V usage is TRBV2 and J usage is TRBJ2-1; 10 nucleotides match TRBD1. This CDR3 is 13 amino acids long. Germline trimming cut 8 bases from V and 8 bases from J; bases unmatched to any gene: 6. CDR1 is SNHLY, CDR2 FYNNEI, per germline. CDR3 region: CASVPDRGHEQFF. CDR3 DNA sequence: TGTGCCAGCGTTCCCGACAGGGGGCATGAGCAGTTCTTC.

CDR3 DNA: TGTGCCACCTTGGGGCCCTACGAGCAGTACTTC. Its protein product is CATLGPYEQYF. The V and J genes are TRBV27 and TRBJ2-7; tentative D call: TRBD1 (5 bases). Germline lookup yields CDR1 MNHEY and CDR2 SMNVEV (reference sequence). Trimming shortened V by 10 bases and J by 2 bases, and 9 bases separated the two germline ends. This CDR3 is built from 11 residues.

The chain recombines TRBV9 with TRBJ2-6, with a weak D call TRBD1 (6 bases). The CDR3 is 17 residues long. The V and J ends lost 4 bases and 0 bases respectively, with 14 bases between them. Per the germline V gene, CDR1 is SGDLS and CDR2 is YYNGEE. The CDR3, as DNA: TGTGCCAGCAGCTGGGTGGGGGCAAGCTCTGGGGCCAACGTCCTGACTTTC. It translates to CASSWVGASSGANVLTF.

In nucleotides, the CDR3 is TGTGCCAGCAGCTTAGACCTAGCGGGAGGGCCAAAATACGAGCAGTACTTC. Translated, it gives CASSLDLAGGPKYEQYF. V is TRBV7-8 and J is TRBJ2-7; the match to TRBD2 covers 12 bases. V was clipped by 1 base and J by 4 bases; unmatched bases: 8. The length of the CDR3 is 17 residues. In germline, CDR1 is SGHVS, CDR2 FQNEAQ. Full variable domain (outside the CDR3, taken from reference TRBV7-8 and TRBJ2-7): GAGVSQSPRYKVAKRGQDVALRCDPISGHVSLFWYQQALGQGPEFLTYFQNEAQLDKSGLPSDRFFAERPEGSVSTLKIQRTQQEDSAVYLCASSLDLAGGPKYEQYFGPGTRLTVT.

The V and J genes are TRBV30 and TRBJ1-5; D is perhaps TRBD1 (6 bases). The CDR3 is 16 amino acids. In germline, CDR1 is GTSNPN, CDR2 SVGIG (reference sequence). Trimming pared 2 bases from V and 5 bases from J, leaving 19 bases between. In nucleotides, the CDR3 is TGTGCCTGGAGTATTAAGAGGGGATCAGGGGATCAGCCCCAGCATTTT. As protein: CAWSIKRGSGDQPQHF.

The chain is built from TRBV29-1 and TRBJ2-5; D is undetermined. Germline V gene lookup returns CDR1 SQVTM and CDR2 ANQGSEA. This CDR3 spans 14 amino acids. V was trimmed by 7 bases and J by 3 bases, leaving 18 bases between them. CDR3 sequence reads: CSGDARGVKETQYF. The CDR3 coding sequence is TGCAGCGGCGATGCAAGAGGCGTAAAAGAGACCCAGTACTTC.

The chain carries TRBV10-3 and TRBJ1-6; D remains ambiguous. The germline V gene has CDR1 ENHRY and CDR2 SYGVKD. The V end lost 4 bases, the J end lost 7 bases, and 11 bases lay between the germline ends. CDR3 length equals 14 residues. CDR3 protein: CAISVREYNSPLHF. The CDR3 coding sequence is TGTGCCATCAGTGTCCGGGAATACAATTCACCCCTCCACTTT.

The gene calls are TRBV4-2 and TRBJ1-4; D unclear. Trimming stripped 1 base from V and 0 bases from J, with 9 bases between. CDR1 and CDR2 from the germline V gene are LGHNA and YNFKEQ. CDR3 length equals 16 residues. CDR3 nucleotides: TGTGCCAGCAGCCAAGGTCTGTCTGCAACTAATGAAAAACTGTTTTTT. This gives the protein CASSQGLSATNEKLFF.

CDR3 sequence: CSASTSGRVADTQYF. The CDR3 region has the DNA TGCAGTGCTAGTACTAGCGGGAGAGTGGCAGATACGCAGTATTTT. This chain joins TRBV20-1 and TRBJ2-3; 11 bases align to TRBD2. V was clipped by 3 bases and J by 4 bases; unmatched bases: 6. This CDR3 has 15 amino acids. Germline loops: CDR1 DFQATT, CDR2 SNEGSKA (reference sequence).

The CDR3 bases are TGTGCCAGTAACAGCAACGGTCAGAACACTGAAGCTTTCTTT. It specifies CASNSNGQNTEAFF. The chain recombines TRBV19 with TRBJ1-1, with no clear D. The germline V and J ends were trimmed by 7 bases and 1 base, with 13 bases remaining between them. Germline V gene data show CDR1 as LNHDA and CDR2 as SQIVND (reference sequence). This CDR3 is 14 amino acids long.

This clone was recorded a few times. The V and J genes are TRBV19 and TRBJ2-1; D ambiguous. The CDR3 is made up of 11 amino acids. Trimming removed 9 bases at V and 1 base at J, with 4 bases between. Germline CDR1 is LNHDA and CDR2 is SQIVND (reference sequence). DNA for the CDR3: TGTGCCAGCACTTCCTACAATGAGCAGTTCTTC. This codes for CASTSYNEQFF. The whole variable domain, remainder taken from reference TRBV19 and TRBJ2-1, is DGGITQSPKYLFRKEGQNVTLSCEQNLNHDAMYWYRQDPGQGLRLIYYSQIVNDFQKGDIAEGYSVSREKKESFPLTVTSAQKNPTAFYLCASTSYNEQFFGPGTRLTVL.